These 8 T cell receptor beta chains were all obtained from the same sample, sequenced in a study of blood T cell repertoires in COVID-19. TCRdb's table, derived via immunoSEQ multiplex PCR, lists solely in-frame clones and lacks some. Counted here are approximately 100,000 clones, roughly 92% occurring once; the ten biggest clones make up 5.7%. The sample comprised peripheral blood. All receptors derive from a man between 65 and 85 years old with acute or convalescent COVID-19.

This chain joins TRBV6-4 and TRBJ2-1; D possibly corresponds to TRBD2 (6 bases). Germline V CDR1 and CDR2: MRHNA, SNTAGT. The V end lost 0 bases, the J end lost 7 bases, and 16 bases lay between the germline ends. This CDR3 comprises 16 residues. CDR3 nucleotides: TGTGCCAGCAGTGACTCTAGATCTAGCGACCGGAATGAGCAGTTCTTC. This codes for CASSDSRSSDRNEQFF.

The V and J genes are TRBV9 and TRBJ1-4, with 8 bases lining up with TRBD1. CDR3 size: 14 residues. Germline V lookup: CDR1 SGDLS, CDR2 YYNGEE. With 7 bases clipped from V and 2 bases from J, the junction kept 4 bases outside the gene matches. Written as DNA, the CDR3 is TGTGCCAGCGGGTCAGGGGGCACTAATGAAAAACTGTTTTTT. Protein sequence: CASGSGGTNEKLFF.

The gene calls are TRBV6-5 and TRBJ2-3; 9 nucleotides line up with TRBD1. V shed 4 bases and J 2 bases; nucleotides not matched to a gene: 1. The CDR3 covers 14 residues. Germline CDR1 reads MNHEY; CDR2 reads SVGAGI. The CDR3 sequence is CASSWDRDTDTQYF. CDR3 in DNA: TGTGCCAGCAGTTGGGACAGGGACACAGATACGCAGTATTTT.

J is TRBJ1-2 and V is TRBV5-1, with 7 bases fitting TRBD1. The CDR3 has 13 residues. CDR1 is SGHRS, CDR2 YFSETQ, per germline. Losses at the gene ends were 5 bases for V and 3 bases for J; bases not matched to a gene: 4. The CDR3 DNA reads TGCGCCAGCAGTGTAACAGGGGACTATGGCTACACCTTC. Translating it yields CASSVTGDYGYTF.

J is TRBJ2-1 and V is TRBV4-3; unclear D gene. The V end lost 2 bases, the J end lost 8 bases, and 10 bases lay between the germline ends. The CDR3 consists of 13 residues. Germline lookup yields CDR1 LGHNA and CDR2 YSLEER. The CDR3 DNA follows: TGCGCCAGCAGCCAAAGCAGGATCCATGAGCAGTTCTTC. It codes for CASSQSRIHEQFF.

The V and J genes are TRBV5-4 and TRBJ2-3, with D maybe TRBD2 (6 bases). CDR1 is SGHNT, CDR2 YYREEE, per germline (reference sequence). This CDR3 is 17 amino acids long. The V end lost 1 base, the J end lost 5 bases, and 20 bases lay between the germline ends. The CDR3 here is CASSLNPLAPQRDTQYF. DNA of the CDR3: TGTGCCAGCAGCTTGAACCCGCTAGCGCCCCAGAGAGATACGCAGTATTTT.

The V gene is TRBV9, the J gene TRBJ2-7; 13 positions match TRBD2. J gave up 2 bases and V 3 bases, and 8 bases lay outside the gene matches. The length of the CDR3 is 17 residues. Germline lookup yields CDR1 SGDLS and CDR2 YYNGEE. This chain's CDR3 is CASSAGLAGPTAYEQYF. DNA for the CDR3: TGTGCCAGCAGCGCGGGACTAGCGGGACCCACTGCCTACGAGCAGTACTTC.

The chain employs TRBV28 and TRBJ1-2; 8 bases fit TRBD1. The CDR3 has 14 residues. Germline V gene lookup returns CDR1 MDHEN and CDR2 SYDVKM. Trimming cost V 1 base and J 5 bases; bases outside gene matches: 3. The CDR3 loop is CASSLLTGVYGYTF. CDR3 nucleotide sequence: TGTGCCAGCAGTTTATTGACAGGGGTGTATGGCTACACCTTC.